Below, one T cell receptor beta chain is given with its context. Germline V CDR1 and CDR2: KGHSH, LQKENI. This CDR3 is 13 amino acids long. Trimming took 1 base from V and 7 from J; bases not matched to a gene: 3. Measured with immunoSEQ multiplex PCR; TCRdb has only the in-frame clones, and not every one. The sample contains tens of thousands of clones, about 88% of which appear only once. The sample belongs to a study of blood T cell repertoires in COVID-19. Sequences were obtained from peripheral blood. The receptor was isolated from a man between 65 and 85 years old in a cohort sampled during active COVID-19. The chain couples TRBV18 to TRBJ1-2; 7 bases fit TRBD1. For the CDR3, the DNA is TGTGCCAGCTCACCACGAGGGGGCGGTGGCTACACCTTC. Protein product: CASSPRGGGGYTF.